This T cell receptor (beta chain) was sequenced during a study of CD8 T cells in Susac syndrome. It was negative isolation that provided the CD8+ and CD4+ T cells, whereas TEMRA cells were enriched by FACS. Per the germline V gene, CDR1 is MNHEY and CDR2 is SMNVEV (reference sequence). Trimming at V came to 3 bases and at J to 2 bases, leaving 5 bases not matched to a gene. The CDR3 consists of 15 residues. Random hexamers were used to reverse transcribe the RNA input (about 0.45 to 1 ug). Multiplex immunoSEQ PCR targeted 54 Vbeta and 13 Jbeta TCR beta segments. MiXCR, applied by TCRdb to the immunoSEQ multiplex PCR reads, yields one record per CDR3 protein. In the table there are under 80,000 distinct CDR3 sequences, roughly 94% of which are singletons.

The material sequenced was CD8+ T cells from PBMCs. The TCR was taken from a human donor with multiple sclerosis. The chain uses TRBV27 and TRBJ2-5, with 8 bases aligning to TRBD2. The CDR3 here is CASSFAGGGQETQYF. The CDR3 nucleotides read TGTGCCAGCAGTTTCGCGGGAGGTGGTCAAGAGACCCAGTACTTC.